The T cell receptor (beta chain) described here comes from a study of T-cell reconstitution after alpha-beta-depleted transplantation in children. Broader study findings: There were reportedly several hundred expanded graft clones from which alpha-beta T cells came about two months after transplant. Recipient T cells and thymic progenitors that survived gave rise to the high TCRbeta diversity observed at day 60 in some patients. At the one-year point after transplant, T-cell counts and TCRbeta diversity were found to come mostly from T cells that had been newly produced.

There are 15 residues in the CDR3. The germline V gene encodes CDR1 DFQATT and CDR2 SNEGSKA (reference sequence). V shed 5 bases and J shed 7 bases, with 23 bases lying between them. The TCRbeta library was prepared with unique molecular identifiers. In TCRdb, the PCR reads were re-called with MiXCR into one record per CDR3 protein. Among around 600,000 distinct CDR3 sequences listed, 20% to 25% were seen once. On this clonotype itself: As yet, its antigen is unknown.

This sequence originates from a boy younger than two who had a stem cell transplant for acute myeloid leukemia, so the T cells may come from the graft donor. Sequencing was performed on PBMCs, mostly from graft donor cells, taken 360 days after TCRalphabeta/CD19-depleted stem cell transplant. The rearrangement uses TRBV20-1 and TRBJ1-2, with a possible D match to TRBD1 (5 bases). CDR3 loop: CSAPPPGGAKGGYTF. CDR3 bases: TGCAGTGCTCCCCCGCCGGGGGGAGCTAAGGGTGGCTACACCTTC.